A selection of T cell receptor beta chains follows, all from one sample in a study of identical twins. MiXCR, run by TCRdb on the 5' RACE reads, gives a single entry per CDR3 protein. The sample has about 250,000 distinct CDR3 sequences, approximately 8.3% seen once. In addition, the sample was reused for a study of yellow fever vaccine responses in identical twins.

The sample taken for sequencing was CD8+ T cells sorted from blood. These receptors all stem from a woman aged 18-29 years in good health. Both conserved end residues are part of each CDR3. The D gene is left open where the match is weak. A row's size may be missing; if present it is once, few, many or a size class.

abundance: few
j_gene: TRBJ2-1
d_gene: TRBD2
v_gene: TRBV4-2
len: 12
CDR3aa: CASSQGLAEQFF
CDR3nt: TGTGCCAGCAGCCAAGGACTAGCGGAGCAGTTCTTC

abundance: few
j_gene: TRBJ2-2
d_gene: TRBD2
v_gene: TRBV29-1
len: 12
CDR3aa: CSQRGDTGELFF
CDR3nt: TGCTCGCAGCGGGGAGACACCGGGGAGCTGTTTTTT

abundance: many
j_gene: TRBJ2-2
d_gene: .
v_gene: TRBV29-1
len: 15
CDR3aa: CSVAREGTNTGELFF
CDR3nt: TGCAGCGTTGCAAGGGAAGGCACTAACACCGGGGAGCTGTTTTTT

abundance: many
j_gene: TRBJ2-1
d_gene: TRBD1
v_gene: TRBV9
len: 10
CDR3aa: CASEGQGLFF
CDR3nt: TGTGCCAGCGAGGGACAGGGTTTGTTCTTC

abundance: .
j_gene: TRBJ2-1
d_gene: TRBD2
v_gene: TRBV6-1
len: 15
CDR3aa: CASGGGLAGYNEQFF
CDR3nt: TGTGCCAGCGGGGGGGGACTAGCGGGCTACAATGAGCAGTTCTTC

abundance: many
j_gene: TRBJ2-1
d_gene: .
v_gene: TRBV9
len: 14
CDR3aa: CASSVGGAYNEQFF
CDR3nt: TGTGCCAGCAGCGTAGGGGGGGCCTACAATGAGCAGTTCTTC

abundance: .
j_gene: TRBJ2-7
d_gene: TRBD1
v_gene: TRBV3-1
len: 15
CDR3aa: CASRQDWGTAYEQYF
CDR3nt: TGTGCCAGCAGGCAAGACTGGGGGACAGCCTACGAGCAGTACTTC

abundance: .
j_gene: TRBJ2-3
d_gene: .
v_gene: TRBV4-3
len: 14
CDR3aa: CASSQALSTDTQYF
CDR3nt: TGCGCCAGCAGCCAAGCTCTGAGCACAGATACGCAGTATTTT

abundance: many
j_gene: TRBJ2-1
d_gene: .
v_gene: TRBV15
len: 17
CDR3aa: CATSRDLWRGRGNEQFF
CDR3nt: TGTGCCACCAGCAGAGATCTTTGGAGGGGTAGGGGCAATGAGCAGTTCTTC

abundance: few
j_gene: TRBJ2-3
d_gene: TRBD1
v_gene: TRBV7-9
len: 16
CDR3aa: CASSFPGQGASGTQYF
CDR3nt: TGTGCCAGCAGCTTTCCGGGACAGGGGGCGTCGGGCACGCAGTATTTT

abundance: .
j_gene: TRBJ2-6
d_gene: TRBD1
v_gene: TRBV25-1
len: 18
CDR3aa: CASSDGTGEASGANVLTF
CDR3nt: TGTGCCAGCAGTGATGGGACAGGGGAGGCCTCTGGGGCCAACGTCCTGACTTTC

abundance: few
j_gene: TRBJ1-1
d_gene: TRBD1
v_gene: TRBV9
len: 15
CDR3aa: CASSGRQGASPEAFF
CDR3nt: TGTGCCAGCAGCGGAAGACAGGGGGCCTCCCCTGAAGCTTTCTTT

abundance: many
j_gene: TRBJ2-1
d_gene: .
v_gene: TRBV27
len: 12
CDR3aa: CASSLTPNEQFF
CDR3nt: TGTGCCAGCAGTTTGACCCCCAATGAGCAGTTCTTC

abundance: few
j_gene: TRBJ1-6
d_gene: .
v_gene: TRBV5-6
len: 15
CDR3aa: CASSLVAGDNSPLHF
CDR3nt: TGTGCCAGCAGCTTGGTGGCGGGTGATAATTCACCCCTCCACTTT

abundance: few
j_gene: TRBJ2-3
d_gene: .
v_gene: TRBV27
len: 15
CDR3aa: CASSFNSVNTDTQYF
CDR3nt: TGTGCCAGCAGTTTCAATTCGGTTAACACAGATACGCAGTATTTT

abundance: many
j_gene: TRBJ2-7
d_gene: TRBD2
v_gene: TRBV12-3/TRBV12-4
len: 17
CDR3aa: CASSFYGLAIPSYEQYF
CDR3nt: TGTGCCAGCAGTTTCTACGGACTAGCGATACCGTCCTACGAGCAGTACTTC

abundance: few
j_gene: TRBJ2-7
d_gene: TRBD1
v_gene: TRBV4-2
len: 15
CDR3aa: CASSQRTGGTYEQYF
CDR3nt: TGTGCCAGCAGCCAAAGGACAGGGGGGACCTACGAGCAGTACTTC

abundance: .
j_gene: TRBJ2-7
d_gene: TRBD2
v_gene: TRBV7-2
len: 16
CDR3aa: CASSLLAGGLSYEQYF
CDR3nt: TGTGCCAGCAGCTTACTAGCGGGAGGTCTCTCCTACGAGCAGTACTTC

abundance: few
j_gene: TRBJ2-3
d_gene: .
v_gene: TRBV6-4
len: 14
CDR3aa: CASSDSTGTDTQYF
CDR3nt: TGTGCCAGCAGTGACTCGACTGGCACAGATACGCAGTATTTT

abundance: many
j_gene: TRBJ2-5
d_gene: TRBD1
v_gene: TRBV6-5
len: 16
CDR3aa: CASSFLRTGNQETQYF
CDR3nt: TGTGCCAGCAGTTTCCTTAGGACAGGGAACCAAGAGACCCAGTACTTC

abundance: many
j_gene: TRBJ1-4
d_gene: .
v_gene: TRBV5-1
len: 17
CDR3aa: CASSLRDTAGSNEKLFF
CDR3nt: TGCGCCAGCAGCTTGAGAGATACTGCCGGATCTAATGAAAAACTGTTTTTT

abundance: few
j_gene: TRBJ2-2
d_gene: .
v_gene: TRBV7-8
len: 12
CDR3aa: CASPPDTGELFF
CDR3nt: TGTGCCTCACCCCCGGACACCGGGGAGCTGTTTTTT

abundance: many
j_gene: TRBJ2-3
d_gene: TRBD2
v_gene: TRBV12-3/TRBV12-4
len: 16
CDR3aa: CASSPLAGAFTDTQYF
CDR3nt: TGTGCCAGCAGCCCCTTAGCGGGGGCCTTCACAGATACGCAGTATTTT

abundance: .
j_gene: TRBJ2-6
d_gene: TRBD1
v_gene: TRBV2
len: 18
CDR3aa: CAISSAGTDKSGANVLTF
CDR3nt: TGTGCCATCAGTTCGGCCGGGACAGACAAATCTGGGGCCAACGTCCTGACTTTC

abundance: few
j_gene: TRBJ1-1
d_gene: .
v_gene: TRBV6-5
len: 13
CDR3aa: CASSYSSGLEAFF
CDR3nt: TGTGCCAGCAGTTACTCGAGCGGCCTAGAAGCTTTCTTT

abundance: many
j_gene: TRBJ2-7
d_gene: .
v_gene: TRBV2
len: 14
CDR3aa: CASSGAGLSPEQYF
CDR3nt: TGTGCCAGCAGTGGGGCCGGTCTTAGTCCGGAGCAGTACTTC

abundance: .
j_gene: TRBJ1-1
d_gene: .
v_gene: TRBV7-9
len: 14
CDR3aa: CASSLAQNNTEAFF
CDR3nt: TGTGCCAGCAGCTTGGCACAGAATAACACTGAAGCTTTCTTT

abundance: .
j_gene: TRBJ2-7
d_gene: .
v_gene: TRBV7-8
len: 15
CDR3aa: CASSFYGTELYEQYF
CDR3nt: TGTGCCAGCAGCTTTTACGGGACCGAACTCTACGAGCAGTACTTC